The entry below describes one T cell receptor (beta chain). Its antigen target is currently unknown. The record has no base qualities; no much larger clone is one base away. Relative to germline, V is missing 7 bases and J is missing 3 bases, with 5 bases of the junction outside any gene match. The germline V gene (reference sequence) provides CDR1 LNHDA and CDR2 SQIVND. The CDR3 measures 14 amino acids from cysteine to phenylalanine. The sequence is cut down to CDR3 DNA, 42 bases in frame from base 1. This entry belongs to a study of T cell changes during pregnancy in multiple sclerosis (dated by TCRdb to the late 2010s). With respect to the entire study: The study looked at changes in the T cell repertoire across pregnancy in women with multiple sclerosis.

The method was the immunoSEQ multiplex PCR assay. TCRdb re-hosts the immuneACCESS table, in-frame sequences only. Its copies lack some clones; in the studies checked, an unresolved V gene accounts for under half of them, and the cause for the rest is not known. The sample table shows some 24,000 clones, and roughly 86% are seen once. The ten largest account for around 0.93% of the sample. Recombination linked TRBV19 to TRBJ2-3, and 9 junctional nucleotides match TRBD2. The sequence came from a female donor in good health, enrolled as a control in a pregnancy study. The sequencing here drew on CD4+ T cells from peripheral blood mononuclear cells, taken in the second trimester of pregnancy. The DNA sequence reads TGTGCCAGTAAACGCGGGGGGGGAACAGATACGCAGTATTTT. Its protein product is CASKRGGGTDTQYF. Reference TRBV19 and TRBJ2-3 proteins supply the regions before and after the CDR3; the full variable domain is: DGGITQSPKYLFRKEGQNVTLSCEQNLNHDAMYWYRQDPGQGLRLIYYSQIVNDFQKGDIAEGYSVSREKKESFPLTVTSAQKNPTAFYLCASKRGGGTDTQYFGPGTRLTVL.